The TCR beta chain described here comes from a study of T cell responses to AZD1222 COVID-19 vaccine. Here immunoSEQ multiplex PCR was the method, and the copy in TCRdb shows in-frame clones only, minus some. The sample lists some 110,000 clones; 87% were seen once. In its sample, this clone was seen a few times. The sequencing used peripheral blood, collected on day 0 of AZD1222 vaccination. The receptor was isolated from an adult in good health.

The CDR3: CASSLGQRLNYGYTF. CDR3 nucleotides: TGTGCCAGCAGCTTGGGACAGAGACTAAACTATGGCTACACCTTC. V is TRBV5-6 and J is TRBJ1-2; TRBD1 might be the D (5 bases). V was pared by 0 bases and J by 2 bases, with 11 bases between. This CDR3 is 15 amino acids long. Germline CDR1 SGHDT, CDR2 YYEEEE.